One T cell receptor (beta chain) is described in this entry. Per the original methods: Estimates of nucleated cell counts were drawn from the amplification of reference gene primers. The repertoire was sequenced with immunoSEQ multiplex PCR; TCRdb's copy has only in-frame clones and lacks some. The D gene and trimming were derived from the DNA, and the V and J assignments and clone size from that table. The sample records roughly 92,000 clones, 87% being singletons. This sample was included in a study of blood T cell repertoires in COVID-19. Study as a whole: COVID-19 samples collected from the United States, Italy and Spain covered acute and convalescent phases. PBMCs, B-cell-depleted T cells, or T cells were the source of the cDNA or gDNA that made up the material.

This CDR3 has 15 residues. The germline CDR1 and CDR2 sequences are SGHNT and YYREEE (reference sequence). Trimming removed 0 bases at V and 4 bases at J, with 11 bases between. The sequencing sample was made of peripheral blood. This chain uses TRBV5-4 with TRBJ2-1; D remains unclear. The source is a woman aged 80 or older with acute or convalescent COVID-19. The CDR3 nucleotides read TGTGCCAGCAGCTTGGACCCGACGGGTTACAATGAGCAGTTCTTC. Translated: CASSLDPTGYNEQFF. Full variable domain (remainder filled in from reference TRBV5-4 and TRBJ2-1): ETGVTQSPTHLIKTRGQQVTLRCSSQSGHNTVSWYQQALGQGPQFIFQYYREEENGRGNFPPRFSGLQFPNYSSELNVNALELDDSALYLCASSLDPTGYNEQFFGPGTRLTVL.